The clone carrying this T cell receptor beta chain was seen a few times. With iRepertoire HTBI primers and Arm-PCR of CDR3 regions, TCR beta libraries were built. TCRdb recomputed calls from the multiplex PCR reads with MiXCR, one row per CDR3 protein. The data hold hundreds of thousands of distinct CDR3 sequences, with approximately 15% observed a single time. Germline lookup yields CDR1 KGHSH and CDR2 LQKENI. Trimming cost V 3 bases and J 2 bases; bases outside gene matches: 6. The CDR3 runs to 16 residues. This sample stems from a study of regulatory T cells in long-lasting Graves disease. Time point: newly diagnosed GD, antithyroid drugs for less than 3 months. The TCR library was made from RNA that had been extracted from PBMCs in TRIzol. These data were also reused for a study on T cells in Graves' hyperthyroidism and ophthalmopathy. That paper notes: Patients were excluded because of uncontrolled infection, other autoimmune disease, pregnancy or lactation.

The sequences come from peripheral blood mononuclear cells (PBMCs), collected at new diagnosis, from a patient treated with antithyroid drugs. The sequence was collected from a woman in her twenties or thirties with Graves disease. The chain recombines TRBV18 with TRBJ2-1; 8 bases are shared with TRBD2. The CDR3 region is CASSPFSGITYNEQFF. The CDR3 region has the DNA TGTGCCAGCTCACCTTTTAGCGGGATTACCTACAATGAGCAGTTCTTC.